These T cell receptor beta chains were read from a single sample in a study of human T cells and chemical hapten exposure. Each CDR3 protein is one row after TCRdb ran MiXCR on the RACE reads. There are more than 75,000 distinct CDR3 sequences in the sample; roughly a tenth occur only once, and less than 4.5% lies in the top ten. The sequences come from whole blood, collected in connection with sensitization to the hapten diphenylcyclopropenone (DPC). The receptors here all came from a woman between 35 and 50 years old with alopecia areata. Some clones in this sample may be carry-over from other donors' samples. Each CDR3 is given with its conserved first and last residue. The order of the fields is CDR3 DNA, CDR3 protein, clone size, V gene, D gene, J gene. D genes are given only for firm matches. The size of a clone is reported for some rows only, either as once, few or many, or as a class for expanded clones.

DNA: TGTGCCAGCAGTAAAGAACCAATAAGCTCTGGGGCCAACGTCCTGACTTTC
CDR3: CASSKEPISSGANVLTF
size: many
V: TRBV27
D: NA
J: TRBJ2-6

DNA: TGTGCCAGCAGCCAAAACTTGGGCGCTACCACAGATACGCAGTATTTT
CDR3: CASSQNLGATTDTQYF
size: many
V: TRBV3-1
D: NA
J: TRBJ2-3

DNA: TGTGCCAGCAGCCTCTCGGACAGAGCTTACTATGGCTACACCTTC
CDR3: CASSLSDRAYYGYTF
size: many
V: TRBV7-9
D: NA
J: TRBJ1-2

DNA: TGCAGCGTTGGCGTACACAATCAGCCCCAGCATTTT
CDR3: CSVGVHNQPQHF
size: NA
V: TRBV29-1
D: NA
J: TRBJ1-5

DNA: TGTGCCAGCAGCGCTCCCCCTGGGACTAGCGGGGCTACGTACCAAGAGACCCAGTACTTC
CDR3: CASSAPPGTSGATYQETQYF
size: few
V: TRBV7-9
D: TRBD2
J: TRBJ2-5

DNA: TGTGCCAGCAGCACACAGATGGCGCAGTATTTT
CDR3: CASSTQMAQYF
size: NA
V: TRBV7-2
D: NA
J: TRBJ2-3

DNA: TGCGCCAGCAGCCAAGGAGTAGCGGGGGGGTCAAACAATGAGCAGTTCTTC
CDR3: CASSQGVAGGSNNEQFF
size: NA
V: TRBV4-3
D: TRBD2
J: TRBJ2-1

DNA: TGTGCCAGCACCAAGACAGGGCTCGTCTACGAGCAGTACTTC
CDR3: CASTKTGLVYEQYF
size: few
V: TRBV5-6
D: TRBD1
J: TRBJ2-7

DNA: TGTGCCACCAGTGACCCGTCCTCGAACGAGCAGTACTTC
CDR3: CATSDPSSNEQYF
size: many
V: TRBV24-1
D: NA
J: TRBJ2-7

DNA: TGCGCCAGCAGCTACGGGACTAGCGGGGGCCCCGGACAAGAGACCCAGTACTTC
CDR3: CASSYGTSGGPGQETQYF
size: many
V: TRBV5-1
D: TRBD2
J: TRBJ2-5

DNA: TGTGCCAGCAGTTCCTTAGCGGGGACCACCTACAATGAGCAGTTCTTC
CDR3: CASSSLAGTTYNEQFF
size: NA
V: TRBV6-5
D: TRBD2
J: TRBJ2-1

DNA: TGTGCCAGCAGCCCGGGTCCGGCTTCCACTGAAGCTTTCTTT
CDR3: CASSPGPASTEAFF
size: many
V: TRBV7-3
D: NA
J: TRBJ1-1

DNA: TGTGCCAGCATTCGACTAGGGGGGACCGGGGAGCTGTTTTTT
CDR3: CASIRLGGTGELFF
size: many
V: TRBV28
D: NA
J: TRBJ2-2

DNA: TGTGCCAGCAGCCCCCATCCAGGACAGGGTACGAACGAGCAGTACTTC
CDR3: CASSPHPGQGTNEQYF
size: many
V: TRBV11-2
D: TRBD1
J: TRBJ2-7

DNA: TGTGCCAGCAGCCAACTAGCGGGGGAGTCCTACAATGAGCAGTTCTTC
CDR3: CASSQLAGESYNEQFF
size: NA
V: TRBV4-2
D: TRBD2
J: TRBJ2-1